The T cell receptor beta chain under discussion was sequenced for a study of CD8+ T cells in alopecia areata. Across the study: Each day, treated patients took oral tofacitinib twice, at 5 to 10 mg per dose. Study results and caveats: Sequenced scalp T cells also include alphabeta T cells resident in normal skin.

Collected material from alopecia areata patients comprised lesional scalp punch biopsies and peripheral blood. Reverse transcribed after extraction, RNA yielded cDNA as the sequencing template. Profiled with immunoSEQ multiplex PCR; TCRdb holds only in-frame clones, not every one. The repertoire holds about 180,000 clones, with just under 60% as singletons. The CDR3 covers 14 residues. Germline-derived CDR1 and CDR2 are MNHNS and SASEGT. V trimming: 7 bases; J trimming: 1 base; junction bases outside the gene matches: 5. Comments on this clone: Its antigen is as yet unknown.

The sequencing used CD4+ T cells sorted from blood, collected at week 0. V and J are TRBV6-1 and TRBJ1-1, with TRBD1 identical over 8 bases. The receptor was derived from a human donor with alopecia areata. DNA for the CDR3: TGTGCCAGCAAACAACAGGGGGAGAACACTGAAGCTTTCTTT. Translation gives CASKQQGENTEAFF.